This TCR beta chain came from a study of blood T cells in healthy people across ages (dated by TCRdb to about 2015). Background for the entire study: In model experiments, template switching captured about one uniquely barcoded TCR beta cDNA molecule for every two T cells. To track age-related changes in TCR beta repertoire diversity, the study relied on deep sequencing normalized with unique cDNA molecular identifiers. Donors were grouped into four age groups: young (average approximately 15 years), middle-aged (roughly 37), aged (about 60) and long-lived (roughly 80). Donors of different ages were randomly distributed across sequencing lanes to avoid experimental bias. Using the same blood draw, the study looked at two additional independent replicas of 1 million unique cDNA reads for two donors, one aged 18 to 30 and the other aged 80 or older. What the work shows at the level of the full study, not this receptor alone: The long-lived group showed more naive CD4+ T cells, fewer expanded clones and increased TCR diversity than the aged group, suggesting age selection. There was a strong correlation between observed TCR beta diversity and the percentage of naive T cells measured by flow cytometry. Observed TCR beta diversity per million T cells fell roughly linearly with age, and a significant reduction was already apparent by age roughly 40. Estimates of total diversity based on one million sequenced T cells were considered lower bounds and underestimates. Conclusive comparison of naive and antigen-experienced compartments was prevented by the profiling of bulk unsorted PBMCs. Donor CMV infection status was unknown, potentially confounding age-related changes in expanded clonotypes.

Points on this clonotype: The antigen this receptor binds is unknown. Base-call qualities are not available, and no considerably larger clone is one nucleotide away.

The donors were about 40 Caucasian individuals from Russia, aged roughly 6 to 100 years, who were systemically healthy. Each donor gave around 9.8 milliliters of peripheral blood, collected into EDTA-treated Vacutainer tubes. Ficoll-Paque density-gradient centrifugation was used to isolate PBMCs, with at least 7 million per sample. Trizol reagent was used to extract total RNA from PBMCs, with at least 6 micrograms per sample. The percentages of naive CD45RAhigh/CD27high T cells were determined by flow cytometry on a PBMC aliquot from every donor. The germline V gene specifies SGDLS as CDR1 and YYNGEE as CDR2. Including the terminal cysteine and phenylalanine, the CDR3 comprises 16 residues. The entry retains the CDR3 DNA only, 48 bases that are in frame from base 1. The trim is 1 base for V and 4 bases for J, with a gap of 17 bases between the germline ends. Library method: 5' RACE. The sample was run on an Illumina HiSeq 2500. A second roughly 6 to 12 cycle PCR used a sample-barcoded 5' primer and a J-beta primer mix. A unique molecular identifier was introduced onto each TCR beta cDNA molecule by a template-switch 5' adaptor carrying 12 random nucleotides. Each sample yielded at least 3 million CDR3-containing paired-end reads. All of the RNA was converted into first-strand cDNA using the Mint cDNA synthesis kit, with a TRBC-specific oligonucleotide serving as the primer. All cDNA was treated with uracil-DNA glycosylase and then went through a first 18-cycle PCR with the universal primers M1SS and BC2_uni_R. The authors processed their data as follows. Each sample was normalized by randomly selecting 1 million high-quality reads, each carrying a distinct molecular identifier. Instead of being binned into consensus sequences, reads with shared molecular identifiers were discarded. MiTCR, set to a Q25 quality threshold and the strictest error-elimination algorithm, was used for CDR3 identification, clonotype clustering and error correction. A nonparametric unseen species model with Euler transformation was used to estimate lower-bound total TCR beta diversity. TCRdb's own reprocessing of the public reads used fastp at Q25 and MiXCR and kept productive beta chains. Each record represents a unique CDR3 protein, reported with the most common genes and DNA among its rows. The V and J calls reflect TCRdb's pipeline rather than the authors' work. This sample lists about 680,000 distinct CDR3 sequences; around half were detected once. The ten largest clones take up around a third of the sample.

Sequencing was performed on blood. The receptor comes from a woman in her fifties or sixties in good health. The chain employs TRBV9 and TRBJ2-5, with a tentative D gene TRBD1 over 5 matching bases. The CDR3 is CASSVSSGCVGETQYF. The sequence in DNA is TGTGCCAGCAGCGTAAGTTCAGGGTGTGTCGGAGAGACCCAGTACTTC.